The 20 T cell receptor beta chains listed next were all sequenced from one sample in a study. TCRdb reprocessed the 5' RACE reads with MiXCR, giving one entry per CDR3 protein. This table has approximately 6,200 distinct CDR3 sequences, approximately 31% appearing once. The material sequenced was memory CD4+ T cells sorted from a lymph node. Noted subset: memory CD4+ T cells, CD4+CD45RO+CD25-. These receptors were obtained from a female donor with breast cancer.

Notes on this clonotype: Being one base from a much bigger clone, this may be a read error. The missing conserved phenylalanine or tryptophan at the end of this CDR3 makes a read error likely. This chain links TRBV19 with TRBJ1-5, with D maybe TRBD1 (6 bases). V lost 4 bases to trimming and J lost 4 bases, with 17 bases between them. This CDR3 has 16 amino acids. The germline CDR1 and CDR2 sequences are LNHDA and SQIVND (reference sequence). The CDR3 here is CASSSLWTEKNQPQHL. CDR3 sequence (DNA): TGTGCCAGTAGTAGCCTCTGGACAGAGAAAAATCAGCCCCAGCATCTT.

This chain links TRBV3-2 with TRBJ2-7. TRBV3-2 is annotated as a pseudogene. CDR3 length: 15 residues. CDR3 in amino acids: CASSQDQCLVGEQYF. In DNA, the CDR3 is TGTGCCAGCAGCCAAGATCAGTGTCTTGTGGGCGAGCAGTACTTC.

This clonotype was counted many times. The CDR3 sequence: CASSQGQGALDTEAFF. The CDR3 nucleotides read TGCGCCAGCAGCCAAGGACAGGGGGCGCTGGACACTGAAGCTTTCTTT. The chain links TRBV4-1 to TRBJ1-1; 10 bases fit TRBD1. The CDR3 is 16 residues long. V was pared by 1 base and J by 3 bases, with 5 bases of the junction left unmatched. Per the germline V gene, CDR1 is MGHRA and CDR2 is YSYEKL.

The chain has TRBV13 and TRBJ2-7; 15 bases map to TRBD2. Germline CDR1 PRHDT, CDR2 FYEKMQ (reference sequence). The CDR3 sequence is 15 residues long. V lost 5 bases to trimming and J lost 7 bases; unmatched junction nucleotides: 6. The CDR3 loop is CASSGLAGGPVEQYF. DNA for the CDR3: TGTGCCAGCAGCGGACTAGCGGGAGGGCCCGTAGAGCAGTACTTC. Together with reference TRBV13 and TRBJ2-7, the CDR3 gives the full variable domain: AAGVIQSPRHLIKEKRETATLKCYPIPRHDTVYWYQQGPGQDPQFLISFYEKMQSDKGSIPDRFSAQQFSDYHSELNMSSLELGDSALYFCASSGLAGGPVEQYFGPGTRLTVT.

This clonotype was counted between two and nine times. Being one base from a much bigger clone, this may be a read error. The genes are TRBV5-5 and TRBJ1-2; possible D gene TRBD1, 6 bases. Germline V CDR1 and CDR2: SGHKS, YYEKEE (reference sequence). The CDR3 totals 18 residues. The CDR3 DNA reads TGTGCCAGCGGCTTGGCCTCCTTGAGCCTCAGAGGGGGCTATGGCTACACCTTC. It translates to CASGLASLSLRGGYGYTF. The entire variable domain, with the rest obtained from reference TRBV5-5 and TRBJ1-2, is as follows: DAGVTQSPTHLIKTRGQQVTLRCSPISGHKSVSWYQQVLGQGPQFIFQYYEKEERGRGNFPDRFSARQFPNYSSELNVNALLLGDSALYLCASGLASLSLRGGYGYTFGSGTRLTVV.

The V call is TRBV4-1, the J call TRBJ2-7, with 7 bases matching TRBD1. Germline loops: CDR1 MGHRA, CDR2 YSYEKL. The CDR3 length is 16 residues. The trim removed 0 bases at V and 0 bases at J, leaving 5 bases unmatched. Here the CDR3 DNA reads TGCGCCAGCAGCCAAGACCAGGGACAGACCTCCTACGAGCAGTACTTC. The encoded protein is CASSQDQGQTSYEQYF.

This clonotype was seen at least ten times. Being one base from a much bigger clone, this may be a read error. CDR3 amino acids: CASSIAGGRATYEQYF. CDR3 in DNA: TGTGCCAGCAGCATAGCAGGCGGGAGAGCTACCTACGAGCAGTACTTC. The chain joins TRBV7-2 to TRBJ2-7; 7 bases line up with TRBD2. Germline V gene data show CDR1 as SGHTA and CDR2 as FQGNSA. The CDR3 runs 16 residues.

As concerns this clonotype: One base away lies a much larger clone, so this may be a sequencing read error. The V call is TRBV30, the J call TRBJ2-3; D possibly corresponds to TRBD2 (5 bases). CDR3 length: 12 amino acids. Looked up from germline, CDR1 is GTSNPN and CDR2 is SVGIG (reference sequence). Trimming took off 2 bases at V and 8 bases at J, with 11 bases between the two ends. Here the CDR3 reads CAWSRGSGTQYF. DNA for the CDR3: TGTGCCTGGAGTCGAGGGTCAGGTACGCAGTATTTT.

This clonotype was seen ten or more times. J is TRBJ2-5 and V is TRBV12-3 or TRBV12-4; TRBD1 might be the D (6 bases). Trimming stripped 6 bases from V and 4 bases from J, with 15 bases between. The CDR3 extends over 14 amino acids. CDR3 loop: CASSTRGYRETQYF. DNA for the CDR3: TGTGCCAGCAGCACCAGGGGCTATAGAGAGACCCAGTACTTC.

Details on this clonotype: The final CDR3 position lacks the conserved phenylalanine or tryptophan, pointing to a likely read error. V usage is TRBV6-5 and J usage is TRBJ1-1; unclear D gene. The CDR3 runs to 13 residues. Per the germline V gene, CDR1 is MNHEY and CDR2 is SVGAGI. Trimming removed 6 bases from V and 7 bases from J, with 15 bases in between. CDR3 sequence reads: CASRKVRTVEAFS. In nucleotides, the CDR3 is TGTGCCAGCAGAAAGGTTCGGACGGTTGAAGCTTTCTCT.

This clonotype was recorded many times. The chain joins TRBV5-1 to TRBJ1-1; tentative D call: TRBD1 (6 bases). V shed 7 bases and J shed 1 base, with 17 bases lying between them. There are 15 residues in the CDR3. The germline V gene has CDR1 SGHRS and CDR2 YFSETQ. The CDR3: CASSLQGLWNTEAFF. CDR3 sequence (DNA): TGCGCCAGCTCGCTACAGGGACTTTGGAACACTGAAGCTTTCTTT.

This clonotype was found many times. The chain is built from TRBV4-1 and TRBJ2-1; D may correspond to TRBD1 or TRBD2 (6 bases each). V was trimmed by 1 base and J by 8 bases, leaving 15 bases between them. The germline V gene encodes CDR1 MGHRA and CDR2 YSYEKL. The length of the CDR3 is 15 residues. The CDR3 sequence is CASSQGRGSVDEQFF. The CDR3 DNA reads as TGCGCCAGCAGCCAAGGGAGGGGGTCTGTAGATGAGCAGTTCTTC.

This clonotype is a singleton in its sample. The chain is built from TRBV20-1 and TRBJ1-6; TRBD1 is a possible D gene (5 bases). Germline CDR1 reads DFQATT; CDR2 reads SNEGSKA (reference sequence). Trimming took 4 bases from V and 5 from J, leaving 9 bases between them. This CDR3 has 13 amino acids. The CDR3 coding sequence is TGCAGTGCTAAGACAGCGGATAATTCACCCCTCCACTTT. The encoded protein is CSAKTADNSPLHF.

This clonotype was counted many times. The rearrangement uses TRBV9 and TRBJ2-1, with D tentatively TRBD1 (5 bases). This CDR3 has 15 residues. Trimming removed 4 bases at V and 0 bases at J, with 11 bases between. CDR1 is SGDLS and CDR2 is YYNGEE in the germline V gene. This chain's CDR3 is CASSPDRSSYNEQFF. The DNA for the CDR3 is TGTGCCAGCAGCCCCGACAGAAGCTCCTACAATGAGCAGTTCTTC.

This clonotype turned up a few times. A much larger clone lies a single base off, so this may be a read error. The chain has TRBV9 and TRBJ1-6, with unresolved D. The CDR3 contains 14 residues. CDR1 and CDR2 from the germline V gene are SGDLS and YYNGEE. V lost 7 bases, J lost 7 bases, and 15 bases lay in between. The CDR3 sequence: CASGKRGRNSPLHF. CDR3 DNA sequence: TGTGCCAGCGGGAAACGGGGTCGGAATTCACCCCTCCACTTT.

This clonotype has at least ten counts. The CDR3 bases are TGCGCCAGCAGCTTGGGGCGCTCAGGACGTGAGACCCAGTACTTC. Encoded protein: CASSLGRSGRETQYF. The chain carries TRBV5-1 and TRBJ2-5, with D unclear. The CDR3 totals 15 residues. CDR1 is SGHRS and CDR2 is YFSETQ in the germline V gene. Trimming removed 0 bases from V and 5 bases from J, with 14 bases in between.

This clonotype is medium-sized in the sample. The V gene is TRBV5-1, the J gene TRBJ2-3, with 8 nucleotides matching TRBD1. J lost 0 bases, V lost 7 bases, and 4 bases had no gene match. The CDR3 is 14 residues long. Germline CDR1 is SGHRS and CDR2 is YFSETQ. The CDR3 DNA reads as TGCGCCAGCGGGACAGGTTTTAGCACAGATACGCAGTATTTT. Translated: CASGTGFSTDTQYF.

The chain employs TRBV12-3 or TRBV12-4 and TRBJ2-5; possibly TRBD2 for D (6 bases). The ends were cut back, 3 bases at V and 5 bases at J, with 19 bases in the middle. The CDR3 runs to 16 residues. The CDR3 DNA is TGTGCCAGCAGTTTTTCCCCTTCGCGGGGCTGGGAGACCCAGTACTTC. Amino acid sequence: CASSFSPSRGWETQYF.

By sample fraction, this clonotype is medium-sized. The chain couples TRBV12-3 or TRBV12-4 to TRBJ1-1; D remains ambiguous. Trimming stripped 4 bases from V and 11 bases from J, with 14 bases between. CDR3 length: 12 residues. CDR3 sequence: CASSSRSSRAFF. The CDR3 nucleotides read TGTGCCAGCAGTTCTCGATCCAGCCGGGCTTTCTTT.

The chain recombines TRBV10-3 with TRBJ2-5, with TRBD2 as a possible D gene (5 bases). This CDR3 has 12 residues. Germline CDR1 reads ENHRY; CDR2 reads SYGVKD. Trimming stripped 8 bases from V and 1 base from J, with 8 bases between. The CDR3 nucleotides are TGTGCCATCGGACTGTCCCAAGAGACCCAGTACTTC. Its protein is CAIGLSQETQYF.